Each of the 6 T cell receptor beta chains below was sequenced from the same sample in a study of beta chain features in type 1 diabetes. Every isolated RNA sample was fully reverse transcribed, so sequencing captured expressed TCRB transcripts. The assay was immunoSEQ multiplex PCR, and TCRdb's table has in-frame clones only and misses some. The table has roughly 150,000 clones, 8.5% to 14% seen once. Sequenced sample: central memory CD4+ T cells from blood. The receptors were sampled from a man younger than 35 in good health.

The V and J genes are TRBV7-2 and TRBJ2-6; D ambiguous. The CDR3 length is 16 residues. V lost 1 base to trimming and J lost 0 bases, with 7 bases between them. Per germline, CDR1 SGHTA and CDR2 FQGNSA. In nucleotides, the CDR3 is TGTGCCAGCAGCTTAGACAGAATCTCTGGGGCCAACGTCCTGACTTTC. Its translation: CASSLDRISGANVLTF.

This clone was detected only a few times. The gene calls are TRBV5-4 and TRBJ2-7; TRBD1 agrees at 9 bases. This CDR3 spans 14 amino acids. V shed 1 base and J 5 bases; nucleotides not matched to a gene: 4. Germline lookup yields CDR1 SGHNT and CDR2 YYREEE (reference sequence). CDR3 nucleotides: TGTGCCAGCAGCTTGATAACAGGGGGCAACGAGCAGTACTTC. This codes for CASSLITGGNEQYF.

This clone turned up a few times. The rearrangement joins TRBV7-9 to TRBJ1-1; perhaps TRBD1 as D (5 bases). The CDR3 has 13 amino acids. Germline CDR1 is SEHNR and CDR2 is FQNEAQ (reference sequence). Trimming pared 5 bases from V and 3 bases from J, leaving 10 bases between. CDR3 in amino acids: CASSMGRDTEAFF. The CDR3 nucleotides are TGTGCCAGCAGCATGGGACGGGACACTGAAGCTTTCTTT. Full variable domain (rest looked up from reference TRBV7-9 and TRBJ1-1): DTGVSQNPRHKITKRGQNVTFRCDPISEHNRLYWYRQTLGQGPEFLTYFQNEAQLEKSRLLSDRFSAERPKGSFSTLEIQRTEQGDSAMYLCASSMGRDTEAFFGQGTRLTVV.

This clone was detected many times. The chain combines TRBV10-3 with TRBJ1-5; 9 positions match TRBD1. CDR3 length: 14 residues. Germline V CDR1 and CDR2: ENHRY, SYGVKD. Trimming at V came to 6 bases and at J to 2 bases, leaving 2 bases not matched to a gene. The CDR3, as DNA: TGTGCCATCAGCGGGGACAGGGGCAATCAGCCCCAGCATTTT. This encodes CAISGDRGNQPQHF.

This clone was detected a few times. The chain employs TRBV4-3 and TRBJ1-2; D remains unclear. Germline V gene lookup returns CDR1 LGHNA and CDR2 YSLEER. This CDR3 contains 14 residues. The V end lost 1 base, the J end lost 5 bases, and 11 bases lay between the germline ends. The CDR3 region has the DNA TGCGCCAGCAGCCAAGTTCGGGCCTCTTATGGCTACACCTTC. Translating it yields CASSQVRASYGYTF.

V is TRBV28 and J is TRBJ2-1; D is perhaps TRBD2 (6 bases). Trimming removed 2 bases at V and 10 bases at J, with 15 bases between. Per germline, CDR1 MDHEN and CDR2 SYDVKM. This CDR3 is 14 amino acids long. The CDR3 protein is CASSLPHRRGEQFF. In DNA, the CDR3 is TGTGCCAGCAGTTTACCACACCGGCGGGGCGAGCAGTTCTTC.